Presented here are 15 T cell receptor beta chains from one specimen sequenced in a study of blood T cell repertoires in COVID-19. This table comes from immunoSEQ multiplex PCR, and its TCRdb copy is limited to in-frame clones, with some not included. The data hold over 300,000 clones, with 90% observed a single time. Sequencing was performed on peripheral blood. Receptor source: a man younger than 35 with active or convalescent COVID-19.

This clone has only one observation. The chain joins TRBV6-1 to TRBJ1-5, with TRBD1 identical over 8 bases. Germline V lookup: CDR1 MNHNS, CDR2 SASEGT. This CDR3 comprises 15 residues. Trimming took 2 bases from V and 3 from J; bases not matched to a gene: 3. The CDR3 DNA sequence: TGTGCCAGCAGTGAATACAGGGGGGACAATCAGCCCCAGCATTTT. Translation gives CASSEYRGDNQPQHF.

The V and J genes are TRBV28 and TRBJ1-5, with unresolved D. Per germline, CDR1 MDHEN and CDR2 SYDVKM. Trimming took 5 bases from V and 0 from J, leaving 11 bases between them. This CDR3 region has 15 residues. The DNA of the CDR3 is TGTGCCAGCAGTCCTACCCGGGGTAGCAATCAGCCCCAGCATTTT. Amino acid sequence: CASSPTRGSNQPQHF.

CDR3: CASSPFLYNEQFF. The DNA of the CDR3 is TGTGCCAGCAGCCCTTTTCTCTACAATGAGCAGTTCTTC. The J gene is TRBJ2-1, the V gene TRBV27; no clear D gene. V lost 6 bases, J lost 3 bases, and 9 bases lay in between. Germline V lookup: CDR1 MNHEY, CDR2 SMNVEV (reference sequence). The CDR3 sequence is 13 residues long.

This CDR3 is CASSVVAGATDTQYF. DNA of the CDR3: TGTGCCAGCAGCGTAGTAGCGGGAGCGACAGATACGCAGTATTTT. This rearrangement joins TRBV9 to TRBJ2-3; 9 bases fit TRBD2. Looked up from germline, CDR1 is SGDLS and CDR2 is YYNGEE. V dropped 0 bases and J dropped 3; count of bases not matched to a gene: 2. The CDR3 covers 15 residues.

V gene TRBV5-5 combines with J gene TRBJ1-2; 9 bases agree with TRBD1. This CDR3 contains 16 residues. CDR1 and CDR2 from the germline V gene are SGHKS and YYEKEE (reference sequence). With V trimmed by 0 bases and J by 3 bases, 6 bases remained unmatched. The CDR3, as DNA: TGTGCCAGCAGCTTGGACTACAGGGGGCGCGACTATGGCTACACCTTC. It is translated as CASSLDYRGRDYGYTF.

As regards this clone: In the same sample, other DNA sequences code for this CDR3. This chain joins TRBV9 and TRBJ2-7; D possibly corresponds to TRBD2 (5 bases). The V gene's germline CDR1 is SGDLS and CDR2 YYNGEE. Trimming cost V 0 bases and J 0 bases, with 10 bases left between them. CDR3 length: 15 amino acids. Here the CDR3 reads CASSVGTGSSYEQYF. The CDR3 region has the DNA TGTGCCAGCAGCGTAGGGACGGGGAGCTCCTACGAGCAGTACTTC. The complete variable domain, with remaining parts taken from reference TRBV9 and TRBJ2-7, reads DSGVTQTPKHLITATGQRVTLRCSPRSGDLSVYWYQQSLDQGLQFLIQYYNGEERAKGNILERFSAQQFPDLHSELNLSSLELGDSALYFCASSVGTGSSYEQYFGPGTRLTVT.

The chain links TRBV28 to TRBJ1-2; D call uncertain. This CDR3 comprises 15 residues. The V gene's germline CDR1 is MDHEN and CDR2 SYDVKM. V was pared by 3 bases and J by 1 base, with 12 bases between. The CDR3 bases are TGTGCCAGCAGTTTCGGGGTGCGGATTAACTATGGCTACACCTTC. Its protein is CASSFGVRINYGYTF.

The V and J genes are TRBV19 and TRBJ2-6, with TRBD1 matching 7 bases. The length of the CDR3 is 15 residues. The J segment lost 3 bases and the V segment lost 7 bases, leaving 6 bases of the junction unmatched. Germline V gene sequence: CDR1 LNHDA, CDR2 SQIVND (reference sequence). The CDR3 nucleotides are TGTGCCAGTACCCCGACAGGGAATGGGGCCAACGTCCTGACTTTC. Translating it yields CASTPTGNGANVLTF.

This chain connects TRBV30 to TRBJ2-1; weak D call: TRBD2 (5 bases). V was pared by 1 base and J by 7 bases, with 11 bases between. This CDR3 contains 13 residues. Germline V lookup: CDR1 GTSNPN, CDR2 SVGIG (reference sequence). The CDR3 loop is CAWSGGAWNEQFF. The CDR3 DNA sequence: TGTGCCTGGAGTGGGGGAGCTTGGAATGAGCAGTTCTTC.

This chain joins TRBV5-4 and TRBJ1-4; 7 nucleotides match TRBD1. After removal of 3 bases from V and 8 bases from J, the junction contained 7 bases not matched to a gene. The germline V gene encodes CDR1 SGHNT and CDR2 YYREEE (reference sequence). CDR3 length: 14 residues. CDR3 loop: CASSSDRAGEKLFF. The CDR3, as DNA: TGTGCCAGCAGCTCCGACAGGGCGGGGGAAAAACTGTTTTTT.

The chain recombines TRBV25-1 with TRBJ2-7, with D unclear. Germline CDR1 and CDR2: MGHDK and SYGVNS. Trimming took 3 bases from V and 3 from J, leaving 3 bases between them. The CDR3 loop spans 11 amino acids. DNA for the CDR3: TGTGCCAGCAGTGACAGCTACGAGCAGTACTTC. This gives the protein CASSDSYEQYF.

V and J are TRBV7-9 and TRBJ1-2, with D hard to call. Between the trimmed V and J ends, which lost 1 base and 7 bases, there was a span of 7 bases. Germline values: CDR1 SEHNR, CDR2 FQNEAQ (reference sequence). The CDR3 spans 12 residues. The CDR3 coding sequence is TGTGCCAGCAGCTTAGGCGGCGGTGGCTACACCTTC. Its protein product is CASSLGGGGYTF.

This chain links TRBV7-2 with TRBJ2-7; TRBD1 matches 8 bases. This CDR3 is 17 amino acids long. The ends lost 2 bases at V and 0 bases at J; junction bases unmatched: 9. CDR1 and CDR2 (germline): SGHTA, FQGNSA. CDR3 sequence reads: CASSLKRTGTGSYEQYF. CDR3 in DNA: TGTGCCAGCAGCTTAAAAAGGACTGGGACAGGCTCCTACGAGCAGTACTTC.

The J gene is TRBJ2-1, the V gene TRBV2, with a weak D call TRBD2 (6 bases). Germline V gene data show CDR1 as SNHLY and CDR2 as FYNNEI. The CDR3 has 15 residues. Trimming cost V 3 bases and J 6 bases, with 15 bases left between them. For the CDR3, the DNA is TGTGCCAGCAGTGATGGGGGGTGGGACCGCAATGAGCAGTTCTTC. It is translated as CASSDGGWDRNEQFF.

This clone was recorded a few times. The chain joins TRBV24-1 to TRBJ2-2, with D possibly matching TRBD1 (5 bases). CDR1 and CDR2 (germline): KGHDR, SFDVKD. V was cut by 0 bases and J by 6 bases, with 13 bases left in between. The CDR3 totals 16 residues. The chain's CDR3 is CATSDLGPETAGELFF. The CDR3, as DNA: TGTGCCACCAGTGATTTGGGCCCGGAGACAGCCGGGGAGCTGTTTTTT.